This T cell receptor beta chain was observed in a study of blood T cell repertoires in COVID-19. Donors were grouped by their self-reported clinical history. V dropped 5 bases and J dropped 0 bases, with 13 bases sitting between them. CDR1 is MNHEY and CDR2 is SMNVEV in the germline V gene (reference sequence). The CDR3 loop spans 16 amino acids. Generated by immunoSEQ multiplex PCR, the TCRdb table keeps only in-frame clones and is missing some. The sample lists roughly 360,000 clones; 88% were seen once. The rearrangement links TRBV27 to TRBJ1-4, with a tentative D call TRBD1 (6 bases). Sequenced sample: PBMCs or T cells enriched from blood (not recorded which). The receptor was derived from a young woman with acute COVID-19. DNA for the CDR3: TGTGCCAGCAGTATGAGCCCAGGGGCAACTAATGAAAAACTGTTTTTT. Encoded protein: CASSMSPGATNEKLFF. Drawing the rest from reference TRBV27 and TRBJ1-4, the complete variable domain is EAQVTQNPRYLITVTGKKLTVTCSQNMNHEYMSWYRQDPGLGLRQIYYSMNVEVTDKGDVPEGYKVSRKEKRNFPLILESPSPNQTSLYFCASSMSPGATNEKLFFGSGTQLSVL.